This T cell receptor (beta chain) was found in a study of OX40 agonist ivuxolimab in advanced cancers. At the level of the study: Intravenous ivuxolimab was administered to patients every 2 weeks at 0.01 to 10 mg/kg.

Points on this clone: Its antigen is undetermined.

The CDR3 loop spans 14 amino acids. V was shortened by 3 bases and J by 0 bases, with 9 bases between the two germline ends. The V gene's germline CDR1 is SNHLY and CDR2 FYNNEI. Study-level findings and limits: Dosing at 0.1 to 3.0 mg/kg was accompanied by clonal expansion of CD4+ and CD8+ blood T cells by week 6.

Method: immunoSEQ multiplex PCR; TCRdb's copy keeps in-frame clones and lacks some. Counted here are 55,000 to 70,000 clones, around 86% occurring once; the ten biggest clones make up roughly 1.1%. The sequence came from an adult with an advanced solid tumor such as melanoma, head and neck, liver or kidney cancer. This chain links TRBV2 with TRBJ2-7; D may be TRBD1 (6 bases). Source: CD4+ or CD8+ T cells sorted from blood, taken in a trial of the OX40 agonist ivuxolimab. In DNA form, the CDR3 reads TGTGCCAGCAGTGAGACGGACAGCTCCTACGAGCAGTACTTC. This sequence encodes CASSETDSSYEQYF.